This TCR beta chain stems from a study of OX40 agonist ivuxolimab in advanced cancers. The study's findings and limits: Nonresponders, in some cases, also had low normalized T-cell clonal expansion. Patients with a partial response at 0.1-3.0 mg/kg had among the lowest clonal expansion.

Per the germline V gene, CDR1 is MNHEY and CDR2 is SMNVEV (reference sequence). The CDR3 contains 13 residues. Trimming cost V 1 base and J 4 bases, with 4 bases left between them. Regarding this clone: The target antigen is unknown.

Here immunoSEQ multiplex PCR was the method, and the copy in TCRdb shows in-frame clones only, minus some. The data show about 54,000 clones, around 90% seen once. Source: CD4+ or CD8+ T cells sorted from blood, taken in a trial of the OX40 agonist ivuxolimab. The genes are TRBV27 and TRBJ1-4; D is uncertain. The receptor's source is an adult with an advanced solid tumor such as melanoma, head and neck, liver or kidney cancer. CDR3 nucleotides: TGTGCCAGCAGTTTATTTGGTAATGAAAAACTGTTTTTT. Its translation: CASSLFGNEKLFF.